The 25 T cell receptor beta chains listed next were all sequenced from one sample in a study of shared clonotypes between healthy human individuals. Generated by immunoSEQ multiplex PCR, the TCRdb table keeps only in-frame clones and is missing some. The sample records about 1.1 million clones, approximately 78% being singletons. The specimen was memory CD4+ T cells from PBMCs. Subset meaning: CD45RA-negative fraction. The receptor source for this set is a man between 18 and 29 years old in good health. Some clones in this sample may be carry-over from other donors' samples.

This rearrangement joins TRBV4-1 to TRBJ2-3; 11 nucleotides agree with TRBD1. The junction had 9 bases not matched to a gene; V was cut back by 1 base and J by 9 bases. The CDR3 is 16 residues long. CDR1 and CDR2 from the germline V gene are MGHRA and YSYEKL. The CDR3 DNA reads as TGCGCCAGCAGCCAAGGTCCCGGGACAGGGGGTCAGACGCAGTATTTT. It encodes CASSQGPGTGGQTQYF.

This clone was detected ten times or more. The rearrangement joins TRBV19 to TRBJ1-4, with TRBD1 identical over 7 bases. With V trimmed by 8 bases and J by 7 bases, 13 bases remained unmatched. Per the germline V gene, CDR1 is LNHDA and CDR2 is SQIVND (reference sequence). CDR3 length: 15 residues. The CDR3 here is CASGAEGAQGEKLFF. CDR3 sequence (DNA): TGTGCCAGTGGGGCCGAGGGGGCGCAGGGTGAAAAACTGTTTTTT. Drawing the rest from reference TRBV19 and TRBJ1-4, the complete variable domain is DGGITQSPKYLFRKEGQNVTLSCEQNLNHDAMYWYRQDPGQGLRLIYYSQIVNDFQKGDIAEGYSVSREKKESFPLTVTSAQKNPTAFYLCASGAEGAQGEKLFFGSGTQLSVL.

The rearrangement uses TRBV11-2 and TRBJ2-2; 7 bases align to TRBD1. Germline values: CDR1 SGHAT, CDR2 FQNNGV. The J segment lost 3 bases and the V segment lost 2 bases, leaving 3 bases of the junction unmatched. This CDR3 is 15 amino acids long. The CDR3 loop is CASSLTGVHTGELFF. The CDR3 DNA sequence: TGTGCCAGCAGCTTAACAGGGGTCCACACCGGGGAGCTGTTTTTT.

The chain is built from TRBV11-3 and TRBJ1-1; D gene unclear. The CDR3 has 13 residues. CDR1 is SGHNT, CDR2 YENEEA, per germline. Trimming took 1 base from V and 7 from J, leaving 10 bases between them. The CDR3 reads CASSLAADHEAFF. DNA for the CDR3: TGTGCCAGCAGCTTAGCGGCGGACCATGAAGCTTTCTTT.

This clone was detected only once. Within the sample, other DNA sequences also encode this same CDR3. The J gene is TRBJ1-1, the V gene TRBV7-9, with D uncertain. The length of the CDR3 is 13 residues. V lost 3 bases and J lost 2, with 7 bases in between. Germline V lookup: CDR1 SEHNR, CDR2 FQNEAQ (reference sequence). The CDR3 is CASSLEENTEAFF. The CDR3 bases are TGTGCCAGCAGCTTGGAGGAAAACACTGAAGCTTTCTTT.

Here the CDR3 reads CASSPIPGTGVEQYF. The CDR3 nucleotides read TGTGCCAGCAGCCCAATACCCGGGACAGGGGTCGAGCAGTACTTC. This sequence joins TRBV7-2 and TRBJ2-7, with 10 bases lining up with TRBD1. The V segment lost 5 bases and the J segment 6 bases; nucleotides outside the gene matches: 10. Germline CDR1 and CDR2: SGHTA and FQGNSA. CDR3 length: 15 amino acids.

The chain is built from TRBV7-2 and TRBJ2-5, with no clear D. From germline, CDR1 is SGHTA and CDR2 FQGNSA. The CDR3 is 13 amino acids. Trimming shortened V by 1 base and J by 4 bases, and 7 bases separated the two germline ends. CDR3 nucleotide sequence: TGTGCCAGCAGCTTAGAGAGAATAGAGACCCAGTACTTC. Translated: CASSLERIETQYF. Variable domain in full (rest from reference TRBV7-2 and TRBJ2-5): GAGVSQSPSNKVTEKGKDVELRCDPISGHTALYWYRQSLGQGLEFLIYFQGNSAPDKSGLPSDRFSAERTGGSVSTLTIQRTQQEDSAVYLCASSLERIETQYFGPGTRLLVL.

This clone was recorded a few times. V gene TRBV7-2 combines with J gene TRBJ1-4; 7 bases fit TRBD1. The germline gives CDR1 SGHTA, CDR2 FQGNSA. The V segment lost 4 bases and the J segment 3 bases; nucleotides outside the gene matches: 2. The CDR3 has 14 residues. Here the CDR3 reads CASSWGQPNEKLFF. CDR3 sequence (DNA): TGTGCCAGCAGCTGGGGACAGCCTAATGAAAAACTGTTTTTT. The full variable domain, completed using reference TRBV7-2 and TRBJ1-4, is GAGVSQSPSNKVTEKGKDVELRCDPISGHTALYWYRQSLGQGLEFLIYFQGNSAPDKSGLPSDRFSAERTGGSVSTLTIQRTQQEDSAVYLCASSWGQPNEKLFFGSGTQLSVL.

The chain combines TRBV18 with TRBJ2-7; 8 bases are a match to TRBD2. The CDR3 runs 15 residues. Germline V gene data show CDR1 as KGHSH and CDR2 as LQKENI. The junction had 9 bases not matched to a gene; V was cut back by 5 bases and J by 3 bases. The CDR3 sequence is CASSINAGGLYEQYF. Written as DNA, the CDR3 is TGTGCCAGCTCAATCAACGCGGGAGGCCTCTACGAGCAGTACTTC.

V gene TRBV5-1 combines with J gene TRBJ2-1, with 9 bases fitting TRBD2. Trimming took 1 base from V and 4 from J; bases not matched to a gene: 12. The germline V gene encodes CDR1 SGHRS and CDR2 YFSETQ. The CDR3 spans 18 residues. The chain's CDR3 is CASSLLPAGTSSYNEQFF. The CDR3 bases are TGCGCCAGCAGCTTGTTACCTGCCGGGACTAGCAGTTACAATGAGCAGTTCTTC.

V and J are TRBV2 and TRBJ2-5; perhaps TRBD1 as D (7 bases). V lost 7 bases and J lost 5, with 23 bases in between. This CDR3 comprises 16 residues. Germline lookup yields CDR1 SNHLY and CDR2 FYNNEI. CDR3 loop: CASTLIGGGAAETQYF. CDR3 nucleotide sequence: TGTGCCAGCACCCTAATCGGAGGGGGCGCGGCCGAGACCCAGTACTTC.

The V gene is TRBV28, the J gene TRBJ1-1; D may be TRBD1 (5 bases). The CDR3 is made up of 15 amino acids. Germline CDR1 MDHEN, CDR2 SYDVKM. Trimming left V 5 bases short and J 2 bases short, with 15 bases between. The CDR3: CASSNPTVFNTEAFF. CDR3 DNA: TGTGCCAGCAGTAACCCGACAGTTTTCAACACTGAAGCTTTCTTT.

This clone was detected only once. CDR3 residues: CASSLGTGLSGEKLFF. Here the CDR3 DNA reads TGCGCCAGCAGCCTTGGGACAGGGTTGTCCGGGGAAAAACTGTTTTTT. The genes are TRBV5-1 and TRBJ1-4; TRBD1 matches at 9 bases. The CDR3 has 16 amino acids. V lost 4 bases to trimming and J lost 8 bases; unmatched junction nucleotides: 12. Per germline, CDR1 SGHRS and CDR2 YFSETQ. Filled out from reference TRBV5-1 and TRBJ1-4, the complete variable domain reads KAGVTQTPRYLIKTRGQQVTLSCSPISGHRSVSWYQQTPGQGLQFLFEYFSETQRNKGNFPGRFSGRQFSNSRSEMNVSTLELGDSALYLCASSLGTGLSGEKLFFGSGTQLSVL.

This clone was observed at least ten times. The chain uses TRBV7-9 and TRBJ2-7; D is perhaps TRBD2 (6 bases). The CDR3 has 15 amino acids. Trimming removed 5 bases from V and 0 bases from J, with 14 bases in between. Germline loops: CDR1 SEHNR, CDR2 FQNEAQ (reference sequence). Here the CDR3 reads CASSPGLADSYEQYF. Written as DNA, the CDR3 is TGTGCCAGCAGCCCAGGGTTAGCGGACTCCTACGAGCAGTACTTC.

The rearrangement links TRBV7-2 to TRBJ2-1; D unresolved. CDR1 SGHTA and CDR2 FQGNSA come from the germline V gene. The CDR3 is made up of 15 amino acids. The V end lost 5 bases, the J end lost 0 bases, and 11 bases lay between the germline ends. CDR3 coding DNA: TGTGCCAGCAGCCTGTCTCGGAGCTCCTACAATGAGCAGTTCTTC. Its protein product is CASSLSRSSYNEQFF. Full variable domain (remainder filled in from reference TRBV7-2 and TRBJ2-1): GAGVSQSPSNKVTEKGKDVELRCDPISGHTALYWYRQSLGQGLEFLIYFQGNSAPDKSGLPSDRFSAERTGGSVSTLTIQRTQQEDSAVYLCASSLSRSSYNEQFFGPGTRLTVL.

CDR3 protein: CSVADRGPHNEQFF. CDR3 nucleotides: TGCAGCGTCGCCGACAGGGGACCGCACAATGAGCAGTTCTTC. This chain joins TRBV29-1 and TRBJ2-1; 8 bases map to TRBD1. Trimming took 6 bases from V and 5 from J; bases not matched to a gene: 9. Germline lookup yields CDR1 SQVTM and CDR2 ANQGSEA. The CDR3 runs 14 residues.

This sequence joins TRBV5-6 and TRBJ2-1; D is possibly TRBD1 (6 bases). Germline CDR1 reads SGHDT; CDR2 reads YYEEEE. The CDR3 covers 12 residues. Trimming took off 4 bases at V and 12 bases at J, with 14 bases between the two ends. The DNA of the CDR3 is TGTGCCAGCAGCCTCGGACAGCCCAGGCAGTTCTTC. Translated, it gives CASSLGQPRQFF.

With respect to this clone: It is likely a read error, because the conserved phenylalanine at the end of the CDR3 is missing. Because the CDR3's place on the DNA is in doubt, the DNA is left out and the CDR3 is given as listed by TCRdb. V usage is TRBV21-1 and J usage is TRBJ1-2; TRBD1, the D gene given by the table, was not confirmed from the DNA. TRBV21-1 is tagged as a pseudogene. The CDR3 comprises 12 residues, both ends counted. The CDR3 region is CASSEGQYGYTV.

V usage is TRBV19 and J usage is TRBJ1-1, with 10 bases identical to TRBD1. The germline V gene encodes CDR1 LNHDA and CDR2 SQIVND (reference sequence). V was clipped by 10 bases and J by 3 bases; unmatched bases: 11. CDR3 length equals 15 residues. CDR3 protein: CATRTGGQEYTEAFF. The CDR3 DNA is TGTGCCACCAGGACAGGGGGACAAGAATACACTGAAGCTTTCTTT.

The V call is TRBV6-6, the J call TRBJ2-1, with 7 positions matching TRBD2. The junction had 3 bases not matched to a gene; V was cut back by 11 bases and J by 2 bases. CDR3 length: 12 amino acids. Looked up from germline, CDR1 is MNHNY and CDR2 is SVGAGI (reference sequence). The CDR3 region is CAGGGAYNEQFF. CDR3 in DNA: TGTGCCGGGGGGGGAGCCTACAATGAGCAGTTCTTC.

This clone was seen a few times. V gene TRBV5-1 combines with J gene TRBJ1-2; D might be TRBD1 (6 bases). Between the trimmed V and J ends, which lost 9 bases and 3 bases, there was a span of 18 bases. This CDR3 has 14 residues. Germline V gene lookup returns CDR1 SGHRS and CDR2 YFSETQ. The CDR3, as DNA: TGCGCCACCAGGGTCTTCCCAGGGGACTATGGCTACACCTTC. It encodes CATRVFPGDYGYTF.

V usage is TRBV19 and J usage is TRBJ2-1, with 10 bases that match TRBD2. CDR3 length equals 15 residues. Germline CDR1 is LNHDA and CDR2 is SQIVND (reference sequence). With V trimmed by 5 bases and J by 7 bases, 8 bases remained unmatched. Here the CDR3 reads CASSAASGRGNEQFF. CDR3 in DNA: TGTGCCAGTAGTGCGGCGAGCGGGAGGGGTAATGAGCAGTTCTTC.

This clone was observed a handful of times. This chain joins TRBV19 and TRBJ2-2, with TRBD2 matching over 7 bases. V shed 9 bases and J 7 bases; nucleotides not matched to a gene: 11. The CDR3 loop spans 14 amino acids. Germline V gene lookup returns CDR1 LNHDA and CDR2 SQIVND (reference sequence). In DNA form, the CDR3 reads TGTGCCAGCTCTCGCGGGAGAATCGGCGGGGAGCTGTTTTTT. Its translation: CASSRGRIGGELFF.

The chain carries TRBV28 and TRBJ2-7, with no clear D. V was trimmed by 8 bases and J by 2 bases, leaving 13 bases between them. CDR3 length equals 13 residues. Looked up from germline, CDR1 is MDHEN and CDR2 is SYDVKM. Here the CDR3 DNA reads TGTGCCAGCGGTGTGGGTGCTGCCTACGAGCAGTACTTC. This sequence encodes CASGVGAAYEQYF.

This sequence joins TRBV7-3 and TRBJ2-2; TRBD2 aligns across 10 bases. The J segment lost 1 base and the V segment lost 6 bases, leaving 2 bases of the junction unmatched. The CDR3 covers 15 residues. CDR1 is SGHTA, CDR2 FQGTGA, per germline. The CDR3 is CASRWTSGNTGELFF. The CDR3 bases are TGTGCCAGCAGATGGACTAGCGGGAACACCGGGGAGCTGTTTTTT.